This is a list of T cell receptor beta chains from one sample in a study of blood T cell repertoires in COVID-19. Method: immunoSEQ multiplex PCR; TCRdb's copy keeps in-frame clones and lacks some. The sample includes 260,000 or so clones, 75% to 85% seen only once; the top ten take 6.5% to 8.5%. Sequencing was performed on peripheral blood. The receptors were gathered from a woman older than 75 with COVID-19, enrolled during active disease. CDR3s include the opening cysteine and the closing phenylalanine or tryptophan. A D gene is named only where the DNA matches it firmly. A row's size may be missing; if present it is once, few, many or a size class.

J	D	V	size	CDR3	DNA
TRBJ1-1	NA	TRBV7-2	NA	CASSFPVGGTEAFF	TGTGCCAGCAGCTTCCCGGTGGGGGGCACTGAAGCTTTCTTT
TRBJ1-6	NA	TRBV27	NA	CASSFSQGTGSPLHF	TGTGCCAGCAGTTTCTCTCAGGGGACGGGTTCACCCCTCCACTTT
TRBJ2-1	TRBD2	TRBV2	NA	CATLGLAGGSSSYNEQFF	TGTGCCACCCTAGGGCTAGCGGGGGGGTCGAGCTCCTACAATGAGCAGTTCTTC
TRBJ2-1	TRBD2	TRBV6-5	NA	CASGKRGGYNEQFF	TGTGCCAGCGGCAAGCGGGGGGGGTACAATGAGCAGTTCTTC
TRBJ1-3	NA	TRBV6-2/TRBV6-3	NA	CASSRGPGNTIYF	TGTGCCAGCAGCCGAGGGCCCGGAAACACCATATATTTT
TRBJ2-3	TRBD2	TRBV19	NA	CASSIDGLAGDTQYF	TGTGCCAGTAGTATAGATGGCCTAGCGGGGGATACGCAGTATTTT
TRBJ2-7	NA	TRBV19	NA	CASSLRAGQTYEQYF	TGTGCCAGTAGCCTTAGGGCGGGACAGACGTACGAGCAGTACTTC
TRBJ1-4	NA	TRBV7-9	NA	CASSLVTPVEKLFF	TGTGCCAGCAGCTTAGTGACTCCCGTCGAAAAACTGTTTTTT
TRBJ2-2	NA	TRBV7-2	NA	CASKETKNTGELFF	TGTGCCAGCAAGGAGACCAAAAACACCGGGGAGCTGTTTTTT
TRBJ1-2	NA	TRBV5-4	NA	CASSFLEYGYTF	TGTGCCAGCAGCTTTCTCGAGTATGGCTACACCTTC
TRBJ2-1	TRBD2	TRBV19	NA	CASSTVAGGHNEQFF	TGTGCCAGTAGTACCGTAGCGGGAGGACACAATGAGCAGTTCTTC
TRBJ2-3	NA	TRBV6-2/TRBV6-3	NA	CASSFYTDTQYF	TGTGCCAGCAGTTTTTACACAGATACGCAGTATTTT
TRBJ2-5	TRBD2	TRBV6-6	few	CASSGRQETQYF	TGTGCCTCTAGCGGGAGACAAGAGACCCAGTACTTC
TRBJ1-5	NA	TRBV19	NA	CASSSRGNQPQHF	TGTGCCAGTAGTTCCCGGGGCAATCAGCCCCAGCATTTT
TRBJ1-1	TRBD1	TRBV19	NA	CASSRQGYTEAFF	TGTGCCAGTAGTAGACAGGGTTACACTGAAGCTTTCTTT
TRBJ1-1	NA	TRBV7-2	NA	CASSSEGTVAEAFF	TGTGCCAGCAGCTCGGAGGGGACGGTTGCTGAAGCTTTCTTT
TRBJ1-1	NA	TRBV29-1	NA	CSVRGGTEAFF	TGCAGCGTCCGCGGGGGCACTGAAGCTTTCTTT
TRBJ1-1	NA	TRBV2	NA	CASSLQETMNTEAFF	TGTGCCAGCAGTCTTCAGGAAACCATGAACACTGAAGCTTTCTTT
TRBJ2-2	TRBD2	TRBV28	NA	CASMTPGRAGGSGELFF	TGTGCCAGCATGACGCCCGGACGGGCGGGGGGCTCCGGGGAGCTGTTTTTT
TRBJ2-1	TRBD2	TRBV28	NA	CASSLSLPGLAGVNEQFF	TGTGCCAGCAGTTTATCCCTTCCGGGACTAGCGGGAGTAAATGAGCAGTTCTTC
TRBJ2-4	NA	TRBV28	NA	CASSEGVAKNIQYF	TGTGCCAGCAGCGAGGGGGTAGCCAAAAACATTCAGTACTTC
TRBJ2-3	TRBD1	TRBV7-9	NA	CASSLNQGAQYF	TGTGCCAGCAGCTTAAACCAGGGGGCGCAGTATTTT
TRBJ1-6	TRBD1	TRBV30	NA	CAWKRAGQGGYNSPLHF	TGTGCCTGGAAGAGAGCCGGACAGGGAGGTTATAATTCACCCCTCCACTTT
TRBJ1-1	NA	TRBV29-1	NA	CSVRVKGEAFF	TGCAGCGTCAGGGTAAAAGGTGAAGCTTTCTTT
TRBJ2-3	NA	TRBV7-9	NA	CASSSRVAGMGTDTQYF	TGTGCCAGCAGTTCGCGAGTGGCGGGAATGGGGACAGATACGCAGTATTTT
TRBJ2-1	TRBD1	TRBV19	NA	CASRGQGGGSNEQFF	TGTGCCAGTAGGGGACAGGGGGGCGGAAGCAATGAGCAGTTCTTC
TRBJ1-1	NA	TRBV7-3	few	CASSLSPGGEAFF	TGTGCCAGCAGCTTAAGTCCCGGGGGGGAAGCTTTCTTT
TRBJ2-3	NA	TRBV7-6	NA	CASSLARRGGTDTQYF	TGTGCCAGCAGCTTAGCCCGGAGAGGTGGGACAGATACGCAGTATTTT
TRBJ1-5	NA	TRBV5-1	NA	CASSLEGVGNQPQHF	TGCGCCAGCAGCTTGGAAGGGGTTGGTAATCAGCCCCAGCATTTT
TRBJ1-2	TRBD1	TRBV19	NA	CASSPGTALRSSYTF	TGTGCCAGTAGTCCCGGGACAGCGCTCCGTTCGAGCTACACCTTC
TRBJ1-5	NA	TRBV7-2	few	CASSLGGPQGYQPQHF	TGTGCCAGCAGCTTAGGGGGGCCTCAGGGGTATCAGCCCCAGCATTTT
TRBJ2-1	TRBD2	TRBV7-3	NA	CASSSGGLAGTDEQFF	TGTGCCAGCAGCTCCGGGGGACTAGCGGGAACGGATGAGCAGTTCTTC
TRBJ2-2	NA	TRBV5-1	NA	CASSPSPNRANTGELFF	TGCGCCAGCAGCCCCTCCCCGAACAGGGCCAACACCGGGGAGCTGTTTTTT
TRBJ1-5	NA	TRBV2	NA	CASSEGGGAQPQHF	TGTGCCAGCAGTGAGGGGGGAGGTGCTCAGCCCCAGCATTTT
TRBJ2-7	NA	TRBV11-2	few	CASSPGGLYEQYF	TGTGCCAGCAGCCCCGGCGGGCTCTACGAGCAGTACTTC
TRBJ2-5	NA	TRBV13	NA	CASSVEGDQETQYF	TGTGCCAGCAGCGTCGAGGGGGACCAAGAGACCCAGTACTTC
TRBJ1-5	NA	TRBV9	NA	CASSFGPEGQPQHF	TGTGCCAGCAGCTTTGGACCGGAGGGTCAGCCCCAGCATTTT
TRBJ1-2	NA	TRBV18	NA	CASSPLDQGGYTF	TGTGCCAGCTCACCGCTGGATCAGGGAGGCTACACCTTC
TRBJ2-3	TRBD2	TRBV3-1/TRBV3-2	few	CASSSGLAGGPDTQYF	TGTGCCAGCAGCTCAGGACTAGCGGGGGGGCCGGATACGCAGTATTTT
TRBJ2-1	TRBD1	TRBV14	few	CASSRDRGSGLSTNEQFF	TGTGCCAGCAGTAGGGACAGGGGAAGCGGACTAAGTACAAATGAGCAGTTCTTC
TRBJ1-4	NA	TRBV7-9	NA	CASSLGRAVDEKLFF	TGTGCCAGCAGCTTAGGCAGGGCGGTAGATGAAAAACTGTTTTTT